Given below is one T cell receptor beta chain in context. What it recognizes is unknown. This entry is derived from a study of graft-versus-host responses after intestinal transplantation. Study at large: Multivisceral, liver-intestinal, or isolated intestinal transplants were performed in recipients. Tacrolimus and steroids were given for around 3 years to all recipients after anti-thymocyte globulin induction.

Study-wide points: Detection of GvH clones occurred in recipient marrow, and some had their first appearance in ileum or blood. Association was observed between peak circulating GvH clone levels and early post-transplant HvG declines.

The CDR3 consists of 14 residues. The germline gives CDR1 SNHLY, CDR2 FYNNEI. V shed 6 bases, J shed 10 bases, and the junction held 9 bases outside the gene matches. Produced via immunoSEQ multiplex PCR; TCRdb's table is partial and in-frame only. This table holds 65,000 to 100,000 clones, roughly 90% found once. V is TRBV2 and J is TRBJ1-6; 7 bases are shared with TRBD1. The sample was unstimulated CD8+ T cells sorted from spleen or lymph node cells, taken before transplant. This receptor was obtained from a human donor who was the organ donor for an intestinal transplant. CDR3 region: CASRTDRAWSPLHF. CDR3 nucleotides: TGTGCCAGCAGGACAGACAGGGCTTGGTCACCCCTCCACTTT.